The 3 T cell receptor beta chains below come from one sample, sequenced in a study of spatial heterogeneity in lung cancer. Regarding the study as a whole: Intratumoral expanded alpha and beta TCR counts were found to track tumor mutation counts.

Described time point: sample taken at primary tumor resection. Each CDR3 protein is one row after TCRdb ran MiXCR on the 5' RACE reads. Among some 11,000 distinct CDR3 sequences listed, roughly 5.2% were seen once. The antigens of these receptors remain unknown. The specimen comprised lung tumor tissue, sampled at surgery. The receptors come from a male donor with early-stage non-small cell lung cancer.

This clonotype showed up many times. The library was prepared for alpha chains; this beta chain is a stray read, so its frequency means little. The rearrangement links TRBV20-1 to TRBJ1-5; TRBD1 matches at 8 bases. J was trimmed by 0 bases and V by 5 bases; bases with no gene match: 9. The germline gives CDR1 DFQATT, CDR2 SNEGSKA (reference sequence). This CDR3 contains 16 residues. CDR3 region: CSAARTGLFSNQPQHF. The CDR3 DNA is TGCAGTGCTGCCAGGACAGGGCTGTTTAGCAATCAGCCCCAGCATTTT.

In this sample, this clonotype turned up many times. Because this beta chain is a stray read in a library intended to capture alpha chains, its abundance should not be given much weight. Here the CDR3 reads CSVGAADTQYF. CDR3 DNA sequence: TGCAGCGTAGGGGCTGCAGATACGCAGTATTTT. The chain is built from TRBV29-1 and TRBJ2-3; D might be TRBD1 (5 bases). Germline assignment: CDR1 SQVTM and CDR2 ANQGSEA. Trimming took 6 bases from V and 4 from J, leaving 8 bases between them. The CDR3 consists of 11 residues.

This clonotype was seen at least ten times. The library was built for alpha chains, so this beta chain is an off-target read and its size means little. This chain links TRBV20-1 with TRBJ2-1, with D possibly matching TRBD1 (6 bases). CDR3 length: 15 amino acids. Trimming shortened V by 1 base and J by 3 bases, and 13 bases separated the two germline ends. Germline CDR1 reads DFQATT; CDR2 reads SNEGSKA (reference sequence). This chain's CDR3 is CSARGLRGIYNEQFF. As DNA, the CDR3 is TGCAGTGCTAGAGGTTTAAGGGGGATCTACAATGAGCAGTTCTTC.